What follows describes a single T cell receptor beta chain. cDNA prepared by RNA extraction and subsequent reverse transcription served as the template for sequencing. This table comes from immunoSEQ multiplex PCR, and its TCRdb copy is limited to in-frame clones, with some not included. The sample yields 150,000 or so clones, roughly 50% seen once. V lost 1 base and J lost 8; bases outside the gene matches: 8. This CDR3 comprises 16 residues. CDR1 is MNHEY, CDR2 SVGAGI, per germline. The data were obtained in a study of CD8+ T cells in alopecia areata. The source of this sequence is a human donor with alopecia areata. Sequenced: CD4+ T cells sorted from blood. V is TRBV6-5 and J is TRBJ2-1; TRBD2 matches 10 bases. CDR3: CASSYLLTSGTHEQFF. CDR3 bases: TGTGCCAGCAGTTACTTGCTTACTAGCGGGACCCATGAGCAGTTCTTC.